The 14 T cell receptor beta chains in this list originate from one sample, sequenced in a study of PD-1 blockade in classical Hodgkin lymphoma. Time point here: newly diagnosed, previously untreated cHL patient sample. After PBMCs were thawed, their CD8+ T cells were isolated by magnetic negative selection. Sequenced by immunoSEQ multiplex PCR; TCRdb stores in-frame clones only, minus some. The sample comprises around 23,000 clones, just under 90% of which are singletons, and roughly 7% rests with the top ten. The material sequenced was CD8+ T cells from blood. These receptors all stem from a human donor with classical Hodgkin lymphoma.

This clone came up once. V usage is TRBV5-1 and J usage is TRBJ1-2; D possibly corresponds to TRBD1 (5 bases). Per germline, CDR1 SGHRS and CDR2 YFSETQ. The CDR3 totals 16 residues. V was pared by 3 bases and J by 6 bases, with 21 bases between. CDR3: CASSSTVSGDPHGYTF. Here the CDR3 DNA reads TGCGCCAGCAGCTCGACGGTTTCCGGGGACCCACATGGCTACACCTTC. The full variable domain, completed using reference TRBV5-1 and TRBJ1-2, is KAGVTQTPRYLIKTRGQQVTLSCSPISGHRSVSWYQQTPGQGLQFLFEYFSETQRNKGNFPGRFSGRQFSNSRSEMNVSTLELGDSALYLCASSSTVSGDPHGYTFGSGTRLTVV.

The CDR3 protein is CASSEGVSNQPQHF. The CDR3 DNA is TGCGCCAGCAGCGAGGGGGTCTCAAATCAGCCCCAGCATTTT. This chain links TRBV4-1 with TRBJ1-5; TRBD1 might be the D (6 bases). Germline assignment: CDR1 MGHRA and CDR2 YSYEKL. CDR3 length equals 14 residues. V lost 5 bases and J lost 4, with 12 bases in between.

This chain uses TRBV19 with TRBJ1-2, with a possible D match to TRBD1 (5 bases). Germline V gene lookup returns CDR1 LNHDA and CDR2 SQIVND (reference sequence). The CDR3 is 14 residues long. The ends were cut back, 5 bases at V and 4 bases at J, with 14 bases in the middle. This CDR3 is CASSSKGFGYGYTF. As DNA, the CDR3 is TGTGCCAGTAGTTCTAAGGGGTTTGGCTATGGCTACACCTTC.

The chain has TRBV28 and TRBJ1-3; D uncertain. V dropped 4 bases and J dropped 0 bases, with 13 bases sitting between them. CDR3 size: 16 residues. CDR1 and CDR2 from the germline V gene are MDHEN and SYDVKM. The CDR3: CASSSVRISSGNTIYF. The CDR3, as DNA: TGTGCCAGCAGTTCTGTCAGAATTAGCTCTGGAAACACCATATATTTT.

This clone has only a few counts. V gene TRBV30 combines with J gene TRBJ1-1; no definite D call. Germline CDR1 GTSNPN, CDR2 SVGIG (reference sequence). V lost 2 bases, J lost 4 bases, and 2 bases lay in between. CDR3 length equals 10 residues. DNA for the CDR3: TGTGCCTGGAGTACCACTGAAGCTTTCTTT. Residues: CAWSTTEAFF.

This clone showed up just once. The V call is TRBV28, the J call TRBJ2-1, with D perhaps TRBD1 or TRBD2 (5 bases each). V lost 1 base to trimming and J lost 2 bases, with 15 bases between them. The CDR3 sequence is 17 residues long. In germline, CDR1 is MDHEN, CDR2 SYDVKM. CDR3 DNA: TGTGCCAGCAGTTTATCCACCGTACGGGGCCCCTACAATGAGCAGTTCTTC. It translates to CASSLSTVRGPYNEQFF. Complete variable domain (other parts from reference TRBV28 and TRBJ2-1): DVKVTQSSRYLVKRTGEKVFLECVQDMDHENMFWYRQDPGLGLRLIYFSYDVKMKEKGDIPEGYSVSREKKERFSLILESASTNQTSMYLCASSLSTVRGPYNEQFFGPGTRLTVL.

The chain has TRBV18 and TRBJ2-7, with 8 positions matching TRBD1. The CDR3 is made up of 13 amino acids. V was clipped by 6 bases and J by 5 bases; unmatched bases: 6. CDR1 KGHSH and CDR2 LQKENI come from the germline V gene. The CDR3 region has the DNA TGTGCCAGCTCCAGGGGGCGGAAGGACGAGCAGTACTTC. Amino acid sequence: CASSRGRKDEQYF.

The J gene is TRBJ2-1, the V gene TRBV6-5; 7 positions agree with TRBD1. Per germline, CDR1 MNHEY and CDR2 SVGAGI. V trimming: 2 bases; J trimming: 3 bases; junction bases outside the gene matches: 1. This CDR3 has 14 amino acids. The CDR3 DNA is TGTGCCAGCAGTTACGGGGACAGCTACAATGAGCAGTTCTTC. This gives the protein CASSYGDSYNEQFF.

The rearrangement joins TRBV4-1 to TRBJ2-4, with D perhaps being TRBD1 or TRBD2 (5 bases each). The CDR3 loop spans 18 amino acids. The germline V gene has CDR1 MGHRA and CDR2 YSYEKL. V was shortened by 5 bases and J by 5 bases, with 25 bases between the two germline ends. The chain's CDR3 is CASSFSSPGTLGENIQYF. CDR3 sequence (DNA): TGCGCCAGCAGCTTCTCCAGCCCCGGGACCCTCGGGGAAAACATTCAGTACTTC.

The rearrangement joins TRBV7-2 to TRBJ2-5; D not certain. Trimming shortened V by 5 bases and J by 4 bases, and 17 bases separated the two germline ends. Germline V lookup: CDR1 SGHTA, CDR2 FQGNSA. CDR3 length: 15 amino acids. The CDR3 sequence is CASSPSKWPGETQYF. CDR3 nucleotides: TGTGCCAGCAGCCCCTCGAAATGGCCGGGAGAGACCCAGTACTTC.

This chain joins TRBV28 and TRBJ1-5; 7 nucleotides line up with TRBD1. CDR1 is MDHEN, CDR2 SYDVKM, per germline. V was pared by 3 bases and J by 6 bases, with 8 bases of the junction left unmatched. The CDR3 is 15 amino acids. DNA of the CDR3: TGTGCCAGCAGTTTTGGTCAGGGGGGCCTTCAGCCCCAGCATTTT. Translation gives CASSFGQGGLQPQHF.

V gene TRBV15 combines with J gene TRBJ1-5, with a possible D match to TRBD1 (5 bases). CDR3 length: 15 residues. With 3 bases removed from V and 0 bases from J, the gap between germline ends came to 9 bases. Looked up from germline, CDR1 is LNHNV and CDR2 is YYDKDF (reference sequence). CDR3 residues: CATSRRTPSNQPQHF. As DNA, the CDR3 is TGTGCCACCAGCAGGAGGACACCTAGCAATCAGCCCCAGCATTTT.

J is TRBJ2-7 and V is TRBV5-4; weak D call: TRBD1 (6 bases). Trimming stripped 3 bases from V and 2 bases from J, with 15 bases between. The CDR3 length is 15 residues. Germline V gene data show CDR1 as SGHNT and CDR2 as YYREEE (reference sequence). CDR3 sequence reads: CASSYGWGPTYEQYF. CDR3 coding DNA: TGTGCCAGCAGCTATGGCTGGGGGCCCACCTACGAGCAGTACTTC.

The chain joins TRBV2 to TRBJ2-7; D may be TRBD1 (6 bases). The V gene lost 6 bases and the J gene lost 3 bases, with 15 bases spanning the gap. This CDR3 has 14 amino acids. In germline, CDR1 is SNHLY, CDR2 FYNNEI. DNA of the CDR3: TGTGCCAGCAGGAGTGGGGGCAGCAGCTACGAGCAGTACTTC. Its translation is CASRSGGSSYEQYF.